What follows describes a single TCR beta chain. The antigen is not known. The sample comes from a study of CD8 T cells in Susac syndrome. Germline assignment: CDR1 SGHVS and CDR2 FQNEAQ. The CDR3 consists of 12 residues. The V and J ends lost 2 bases and 6 bases respectively, with 7 bases between them. Sequencing of TCR beta covered CD8+ and CD4+ T cells obtained from blood. The RNA input was about 0.5 to 1 ug, and it was reverse transcribed with random hexamers. MiXCR was run by TCRdb on the immunoSEQ multiplex PCR reads, yielding one entry per CDR3 protein. The sample has about 130,000 distinct CDR3 sequences; 75% to 90% are singletons. Broader study findings: The study conceded that its TCR sequencing and HLA analysis involved relatively few individuals.

This chain connects TRBV7-8 to TRBJ1-2; D is ambiguous. Material: CD8+ T cells from PBMCs. The TCR sequence derives from a human donor with multiple sclerosis. Here the CDR3 DNA reads TGTGCCAGCAGCTTAAGGTCCGATGGCTACACCTTC. Translation gives CASSLRSDGYTF.